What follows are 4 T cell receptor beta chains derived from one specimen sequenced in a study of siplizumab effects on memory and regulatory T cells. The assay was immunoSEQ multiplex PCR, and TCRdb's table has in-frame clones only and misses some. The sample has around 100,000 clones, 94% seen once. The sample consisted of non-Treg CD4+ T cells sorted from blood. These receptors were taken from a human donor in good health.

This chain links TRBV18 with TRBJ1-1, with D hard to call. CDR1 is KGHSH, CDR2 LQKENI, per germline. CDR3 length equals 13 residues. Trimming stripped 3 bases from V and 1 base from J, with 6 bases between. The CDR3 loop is CASSPGRNTEAFF. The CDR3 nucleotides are TGTGCCAGCTCACCGGGGAGGAACACTGAAGCTTTCTTT.

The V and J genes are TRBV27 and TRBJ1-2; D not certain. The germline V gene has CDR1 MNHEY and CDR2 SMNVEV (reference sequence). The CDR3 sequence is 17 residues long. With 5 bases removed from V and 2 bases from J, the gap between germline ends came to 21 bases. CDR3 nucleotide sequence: TGTGCCAGCAGTCTAAAGCCCTCGATGGGCAACAACTATGGCTACACCTTC. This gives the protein CASSLKPSMGNNYGYTF.

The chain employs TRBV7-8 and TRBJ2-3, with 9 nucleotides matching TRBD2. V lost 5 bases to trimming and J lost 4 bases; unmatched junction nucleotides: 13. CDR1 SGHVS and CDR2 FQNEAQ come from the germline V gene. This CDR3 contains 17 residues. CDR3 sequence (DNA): TGTGCCAGCAGCCCTCAACAAATAGCGGGAGCCCCAGATACGCAGTATTTT. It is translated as CASSPQQIAGAPDTQYF.

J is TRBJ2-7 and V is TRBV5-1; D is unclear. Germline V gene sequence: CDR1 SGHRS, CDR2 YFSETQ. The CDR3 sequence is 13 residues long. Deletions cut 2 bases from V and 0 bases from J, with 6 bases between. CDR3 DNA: TGCGCCAGCAGCTTCCACAGCTCCTACGAGCAGTACTTC. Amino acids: CASSFHSSYEQYF.